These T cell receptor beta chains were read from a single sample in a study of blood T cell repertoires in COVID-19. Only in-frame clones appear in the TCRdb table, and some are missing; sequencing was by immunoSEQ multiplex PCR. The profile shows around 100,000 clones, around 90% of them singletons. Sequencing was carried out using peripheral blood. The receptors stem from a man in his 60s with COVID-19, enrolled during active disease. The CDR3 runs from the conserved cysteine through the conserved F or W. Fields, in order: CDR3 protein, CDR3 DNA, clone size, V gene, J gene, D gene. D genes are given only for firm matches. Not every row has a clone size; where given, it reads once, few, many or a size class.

CDR3 protein: CASSDGTPGAPWANVLTF; CDR3 DNA: TGCGCCAGCAGTGACGGGACACCAGGGGCCCCCTGGGCCAACGTCCTGACTTTC; clone size: -; V gene: TRBV10-2; J gene: TRBJ2-6; D gene: -
CDR3 protein: CASRQRSSTDTQYF; CDR3 DNA: TGTGCCAGCAGACAGCGGAGTAGCACAGATACGCAGTATTTT; clone size: -; V gene: TRBV5-4; J gene: TRBJ2-3; D gene: -
CDR3 protein: CAWSVTGNEQFF; CDR3 DNA: TGTGCCTGGAGTGTGACAGGCAATGAGCAGTTCTTC; clone size: -; V gene: TRBV30; J gene: TRBJ2-1; D gene: -
CDR3 protein: CASSWGQGSSYEQYF; CDR3 DNA: TGTGCCAGCAGCTGGGGACAGGGGAGCTCCTACGAGCAGTACTTC; clone size: -; V gene: TRBV5-5; J gene: TRBJ2-7; D gene: TRBD1
CDR3 protein: CASSRSGTGNQPQHF; CDR3 DNA: TGTGCCAGCAGCCGTTCCGGGACAGGGAATCAGCCCCAGCATTTT; clone size: -; V gene: TRBV3-1/TRBV3-2; J gene: TRBJ1-5; D gene: TRBD1
CDR3 protein: CASRGLVNNEQFF; CDR3 DNA: TGTGCCAGCAGAGGACTAGTAAACAATGAGCAGTTCTTC; clone size: -; V gene: TRBV12-3/TRBV12-4; J gene: TRBJ2-1; D gene: TRBD2
CDR3 protein: CASSADRENEKLFF; CDR3 DNA: TGTGCCAGCAGCGCGGACAGGGAGAATGAAAAACTGTTTTTT; clone size: -; V gene: TRBV5-8; J gene: TRBJ1-4; D gene: TRBD1
CDR3 protein: CASGRNGEPYNEQFF; CDR3 DNA: TGCGCCAGCGGAAGGAACGGAGAGCCCTACAATGAGCAGTTCTTC; clone size: -; V gene: TRBV10-2; J gene: TRBJ2-1; D gene: -
CDR3 protein: CASSQDRNSPLHF; CDR3 DNA: TGCGCCAGCAGCCAAGACAGAAATTCACCCCTCCACTTT; clone size: -; V gene: TRBV4-1; J gene: TRBJ1-6; D gene: -
CDR3 protein: CASGEQANTEAFF; CDR3 DNA: TGTGCCAGCGGGGAACAGGCGAACACTGAAGCTTTCTTT; clone size: -; V gene: TRBV6-6; J gene: TRBJ1-1; D gene: -
CDR3 protein: CASSLVQGREQFF; CDR3 DNA: TGTGCCAGCAGCTTAGTCCAGGGTAGGGAGCAGTTCTTC; clone size: -; V gene: TRBV7-6; J gene: TRBJ2-1; D gene: -
CDR3 protein: CAWSEGNSNQPQHF; CDR3 DNA: TGTGCCTGGAGTGAGGGGAACAGCAATCAGCCCCAGCATTTT; clone size: -; V gene: TRBV30; J gene: TRBJ1-5; D gene: -
CDR3 protein: CASSPQQGGQETQYF; CDR3 DNA: TGTGCCAGCAGTCCACAACAGGGGGGCCAAGAGACCCAGTACTTC; clone size: -; V gene: TRBV27; J gene: TRBJ2-5; D gene: TRBD1
CDR3 protein: CAAYRGTNEQYF; CDR3 DNA: TGTGCCGCCTACAGGGGCACCAACGAGCAGTACTTC; clone size: -; V gene: TRBV19; J gene: TRBJ2-7; D gene: TRBD1
CDR3 protein: CASSFEADTQYF; CDR3 DNA: TGCGCCAGCAGCTTTGAGGCAGATACGCAGTATTTT; clone size: few; V gene: TRBV5-1; J gene: TRBJ2-3; D gene: -
CDR3 protein: CASSLSGANVLTF; CDR3 DNA: TGCGCCAGCAGCTTGAGCGGGGCCAACGTCCTGACTTTC; clone size: -; V gene: TRBV5-1; J gene: TRBJ2-6; D gene: -
CDR3 protein: CASSQGEGRGGYTF; CDR3 DNA: TGTGCCAGCAGCCAAGGCGAGGGTAGAGGTGGCTACACCTTC; clone size: -; V gene: TRBV3-1/TRBV3-2; J gene: TRBJ1-2; D gene: -
CDR3 protein: CASSFSGRARTGELFF; CDR3 DNA: TGTGCCAGCAGCTTTAGCGGGAGGGCCCGGACCGGGGAGCTGTTTTTT; clone size: -; V gene: TRBV7-2; J gene: TRBJ2-2; D gene: TRBD2
CDR3 protein: CAISDISDRDGYTF; CDR3 DNA: TGTGCCATCAGTGACATCTCGGACAGGGACGGCTACACCTTC; clone size: -; V gene: TRBV10-3; J gene: TRBJ1-2; D gene: TRBD1
CDR3 protein: CASSRLGGPEYGYTF; CDR3 DNA: TGTGCCAGCAGTCGATTAGGGGGTCCGGAGTATGGCTACACCTTC; clone size: -; V gene: TRBV6-2/TRBV6-3; J gene: TRBJ1-2; D gene: -
CDR3 protein: CASSLQGGGEKLFF; CDR3 DNA: TGTGCCAGCAGCCTACAGGGGGGGGGTGAAAAACTGTTTTTT; clone size: -; V gene: TRBV7-2; J gene: TRBJ1-4; D gene: TRBD1
CDR3 protein: CASSPTGNTGELFF; CDR3 DNA: TGCGCCAGCAGTCCGACAGGGAACACCGGGGAGCTGTTTTTT; clone size: once; V gene: TRBV5-1; J gene: TRBJ2-2; D gene: -
CDR3 protein: CASSVQGRDGYTF; CDR3 DNA: TGTGCCAGCAGTGTTCAGGGGCGGGATGGCTACACCTTC; clone size: -; V gene: TRBV2; J gene: TRBJ1-2; D gene: -
CDR3 protein: CSVTKLNTDTQYF; CDR3 DNA: TGCAGCGTTACCAAACTCAACACAGATACGCAGTATTTT; clone size: -; V gene: TRBV29-1; J gene: TRBJ2-3; D gene: -
CDR3 protein: CSATRQQDEKLFF; CDR3 DNA: TGCAGCGCCACCCGACAGCAGGATGAAAAACTGTTTTTT; clone size: -; V gene: TRBV29-1; J gene: TRBJ1-4; D gene: -
CDR3 protein: CASSPVTGVGEAFF; CDR3 DNA: TGTGCCAGCAGCCCTGTTACAGGGGTGGGTGAAGCTTTCTTT; clone size: -; V gene: TRBV7-9; J gene: TRBJ1-1; D gene: TRBD1
CDR3 protein: CAWSVVGGGGNEQFF; CDR3 DNA: TGTGCCTGGAGTGTAGTCGGGGGGGGCGGAAATGAGCAGTTCTTC; clone size: -; V gene: TRBV30; J gene: TRBJ2-1; D gene: TRBD2
CDR3 protein: CASSFQGYYEQYF; CDR3 DNA: TGTGCCAGCAGTTTTCAGGGTTACTACGAGCAGTACTTC; clone size: once; V gene: TRBV12-3/TRBV12-4; J gene: TRBJ2-7; D gene: -
CDR3 protein: CATSFSGSSSSEQFF; CDR3 DNA: TGTGCCACCAGCTTTAGCGGGAGTAGTTCTAGTGAGCAGTTCTTC; clone size: once; V gene: TRBV24-1; J gene: TRBJ2-1; D gene: TRBD2
CDR3 protein: CASNRGGSYGYTF; CDR3 DNA: TGCGCCAGCAATCGGGGGGGAAGCTATGGCTACACCTTC; clone size: -; V gene: TRBV5-1; J gene: TRBJ1-2; D gene: -
CDR3 protein: CASSEVGLGLKEDYEQYF; CDR3 DNA: TGTGCCAGCAGTGAAGTCGGACTTGGCCTTAAAGAAGACTACGAGCAGTACTTC; clone size: -; V gene: TRBV2; J gene: TRBJ2-7; D gene: -
CDR3 protein: CAWFFLGANYGYTF; CDR3 DNA: TGTGCCTGGTTCTTTCTGGGGGCGAACTATGGCTACACCTTC; clone size: -; V gene: TRBV30; J gene: TRBJ1-2; D gene: -
CDR3 protein: CASSRGETSDSYNEQFF; CDR3 DNA: TGTGCCAGCAGCCGAGGGGAGACTAGCGACTCCTACAATGAGCAGTTCTTC; clone size: -; V gene: TRBV4-2; J gene: TRBJ2-1; D gene: TRBD2
CDR3 protein: CASSPGTLPNEKLFF; CDR3 DNA: TGTGCCAGTAGCCCCGGGACACTACCTAATGAAAAACTGTTTTTT; clone size: -; V gene: TRBV19; J gene: TRBJ1-4; D gene: -
CDR3 protein: CASSGRASYEQYF; CDR3 DNA: TGTGCCAGCAGCGGGAGGGCCTCCTACGAGCAGTACTTC; clone size: -; V gene: TRBV6-2/TRBV6-3; J gene: TRBJ2-7; D gene: TRBD2
CDR3 protein: CASSPGTGVGGELFF; CDR3 DNA: TGTGCCAGCAGCCCCGGGACAGGGGTCGGCGGGGAGCTGTTTTTT; clone size: -; V gene: TRBV28; J gene: TRBJ2-2; D gene: TRBD1
CDR3 protein: CATSGGRGGELFF; CDR3 DNA: TGTGCCACCTCAGGGGGGCGCGGTGGGGAGCTGTTTTTT; clone size: once; V gene: TRBV30; J gene: TRBJ2-2; D gene: -
CDR3 protein: CSVSMGAEETQYF; CDR3 DNA: TGCAGCGTCTCAATGGGGGCGGAAGAGACCCAGTACTTC; clone size: -; V gene: TRBV29-1; J gene: TRBJ2-5; D gene: -
CDR3 protein: CASSFPRTSGRWTDTQYF; CDR3 DNA: TGCGCCAGCAGCTTTCCTCGGACTAGCGGGAGGTGGACAGATACGCAGTATTTT; clone size: -; V gene: TRBV5-1; J gene: TRBJ2-3; D gene: TRBD2
CDR3 protein: CASSQDVLEGNQPQHF; CDR3 DNA: TGCGCCAGCAGCCAAGACGTGTTAGAAGGCAATCAGCCCCAGCATTTT; clone size: -; V gene: TRBV4-3; J gene: TRBJ1-5; D gene: -
CDR3 protein: CASSPSGGSRNTEAFF; CDR3 DNA: TGCGCCAGCAGCCCCTCAGGGGGCAGTAGGAACACTGAAGCTTTCTTT; clone size: -; V gene: TRBV10-2; J gene: TRBJ1-1; D gene: TRBD1
CDR3 protein: CASSSSGQGGTEAFF; CDR3 DNA: TGTGCCAGCAGTTCCTCGGGACAGGGGGGCACTGAAGCTTTCTTT; clone size: once; V gene: TRBV6-5; J gene: TRBJ1-1; D gene: TRBD1
CDR3 protein: CASSEAEGSGAYEQYF; CDR3 DNA: TGTGCCAGCAGTGAAGCTGAGGGGTCAGGGGCCTACGAGCAGTACTTC; clone size: few; V gene: TRBV6-1; J gene: TRBJ2-7; D gene: -
CDR3 protein: CAISEVRGDTGELFF; CDR3 DNA: TGTGCCATCAGTGAGGTCAGGGGGGACACCGGGGAGCTGTTTTTT; clone size: -; V gene: TRBV10-3; J gene: TRBJ2-2; D gene: -
CDR3 protein: CASSFGTGSYEQYF; CDR3 DNA: TGTGCCAGCAGCTTTGGGACAGGCTCCTACGAGCAGTACTTC; clone size: once; V gene: TRBV5-4; J gene: TRBJ2-7; D gene: TRBD1
CDR3 protein: CASSLGGGVETEIFLNTEAFF; CDR3 DNA: TGTGCCAGCAGCTTAGGCGGAGGGGTGGAGACAGAGATATTTCTGAACACTGAAGCTTTCTTT; clone size: few; V gene: TRBV13; J gene: TRBJ1-1; D gene: -
CDR3 protein: CASSLGGLAGEQYF; CDR3 DNA: TGTGCCAGCAGCTTAGGGGGACTAGCTGGCGAGCAGTACTTC; clone size: few; V gene: TRBV7-2; J gene: TRBJ2-7; D gene: TRBD2
CDR3 protein: CASSPDSDNEKLFF; CDR3 DNA: TGTGCCAGCAGCCCTGACAGTGATAATGAAAAACTGTTTTTT; clone size: once; V gene: TRBV7-2; J gene: TRBJ1-4; D gene: -
CDR3 protein: CASNLAGSYEQYF; CDR3 DNA: TGTGCCAGCAATCTCGCAGGGTCCTACGAGCAGTACTTC; clone size: -; V gene: TRBV6-5; J gene: TRBJ2-7; D gene: -
CDR3 protein: CASSQGTVMEAFF; CDR3 DNA: TGCGCCAGCTCCCAAGGGACAGTGATGGAAGCTTTCTTT; clone size: once; V gene: TRBV10-1; J gene: TRBJ1-1; D gene: TRBD1
CDR3 protein: CASSEGLAESYEQYF; CDR3 DNA: TGTGCCAGCAGCGAGGGACTAGCGGAGTCCTACGAGCAGTACTTC; clone size: -; V gene: TRBV9; J gene: TRBJ2-7; D gene: TRBD2
CDR3 protein: CASSLDRNNEQFF; CDR3 DNA: TGTGCCAGTAGTCTGGACAGGAACAATGAGCAGTTCTTC; clone size: -; V gene: TRBV19; J gene: TRBJ2-1; D gene: TRBD1
CDR3 protein: CASSSGVFSYNEQFF; CDR3 DNA: TGTGCCAGCAGTTCAGGGGTTTTTTCCTACAATGAGCAGTTCTTC; clone size: -; V gene: TRBV27; J gene: TRBJ2-1; D gene: -
CDR3 protein: CAISPWGQSSYEQYF; CDR3 DNA: TGTGCCATCAGCCCCTGGGGACAGAGCTCCTACGAGCAGTACTTC; clone size: -; V gene: TRBV10-3; J gene: TRBJ2-7; D gene: TRBD1
CDR3 protein: CASNLGTGSYEQYF; CDR3 DNA: TGCGCCAGCAACCTAGGGACAGGGTCCTACGAGCAGTACTTC; clone size: -; V gene: TRBV5-1; J gene: TRBJ2-7; D gene: TRBD1
CDR3 protein: CASSVSSGGYNEQFF; CDR3 DNA: TGTGCCAGCAGTGTATCTAGCGGGGGCTACAATGAGCAGTTCTTC; clone size: once; V gene: TRBV2; J gene: TRBJ2-1; D gene: TRBD2
CDR3 protein: CASSYSGREITDTQYF; CDR3 DNA: TGTGCCAGCAGTTATAGCGGGAGGGAGATCACAGATACGCAGTATTTT; clone size: -; V gene: TRBV13; J gene: TRBJ2-3; D gene: TRBD2
CDR3 protein: CASGRGDGSVPQETQYF; CDR3 DNA: TGTGCCAGTGGACGGGGGGACGGGAGTGTCCCACAAGAGACCCAGTACTTC; clone size: -; V gene: TRBV19; J gene: TRBJ2-5; D gene: TRBD2